The 31 T cell receptor beta chains in this list originate from one sample, sequenced in a study of blood T cells in healthy people across ages. A J-beta primer mix and a sample-barcoded 5' primer were used in a second PCR of roughly 6 to 11 cycles. TCRdb re-called the 5' RACE reads with MiXCR, one entry per CDR3 protein. Of under 850,000 distinct CDR3 sequences in the sample, under 40% were seen once. Sequencing input: blood. The receptors were gathered from a man in his late teens or twenties in good health.

This clonotype was seen only a few times. The J gene is TRBJ1-1, the V gene TRBV12-3 or TRBV12-4; weak D call: TRBD1 (5 bases). V lost 7 bases and J 2 bases, leaving 14 bases between the germline ends. This CDR3 has 14 amino acids. The CDR3 is CASTSGLRNTEAFF. For the CDR3, the DNA is TGTGCCAGCACCTCGGGACTGAGAAACACTGAAGCTTTCTTT.

This clonotype has more than one count but fewer than ten. This chain uses TRBV20-1 with TRBJ2-3; TRBD2 is a possible D gene (7 bases). Trimming removed 0 bases at V and 2 bases at J, with 15 bases between. This CDR3 is 16 amino acids long. Germline CDR1 is DFQATT and CDR2 is SNEGSKA (reference sequence). CDR3 sequence (DNA): TGCAGTGCTAGAGATCTGAGGGGGGGGTTCACAGATACGCAGTATTTT. Its translation is CSARDLRGGFTDTQYF.

This rearrangement joins TRBV6-5 to TRBJ1-1; unclear D gene. In germline, CDR1 is MNHEY, CDR2 SVGAGI. This CDR3 is built from 12 residues. V shed 0 bases and J shed 7 bases, with 6 bases lying between them. In nucleotides, the CDR3 is TGTGCCAGCAGTTACTCTTCAGGTGAAGCTTTCTTT. It specifies CASSYSSGEAFF.

The chain is built from TRBV12-3 or TRBV12-4 and TRBJ2-7, with D perhaps TRBD2 (5 bases). The last part of the DNA fits TRBJ2-4 better; the J call may be wrong. This CDR3 has 16 amino acids. In nucleotides, the CDR3 is TGTGCCAGCAGTTTAAAGGCAGGTCGGGGTGGAAACATTCAGTACTTC. Translation gives CASSLKAGRGGNIQYF.

Points on this clonotype: One end of the junction varies from germline; a read error may be responsible. J is TRBJ2-1 and V is TRBV6-2 or TRBV6-3; 8 bases line up with TRBD1. This CDR3 spans 15 amino acids. The V gene's germline CDR1 is MNHEY and CDR2 SVGEGT. The CDR3 reads CASRNRGTGGNEQSF. The CDR3 region has the DNA TGTGCCAGCAGGAACCGTGGGACAGGTGGTAATGAGCAGTCCTTC.

This clonotype was found a few times. The chain is built from TRBV20-1 and TRBJ1-5; 11 bases fit TRBD1. Germline lookup yields CDR1 DFQATT and CDR2 SNEGSKA (reference sequence). The CDR3 loop spans 14 amino acids. V lost 6 bases to trimming and J lost 5 bases; unmatched junction nucleotides: 6. CDR3 residues: CSAPRGQGDQPQHF. The CDR3, as DNA: TGCAGTGCCCCGAGGGGACAGGGGGATCAGCCCCAGCATTTT.

This clonotype was seen ten or more times. The V call is TRBV29-1, the J call TRBJ2-3; D uncertain. This CDR3 is 14 amino acids long. Germline CDR1 is SQVTM and CDR2 is ANQGSEA. Trimming stripped 7 bases from V and 3 bases from J, with 17 bases between. The DNA of the CDR3 is TGCAGCGCCTTCCCGGACGTAGAGACAGATACGCAGTATTTT. Its protein is CSAFPDVETDTQYF.

This sequence joins TRBV6-2 or TRBV6-3 and TRBJ2-3; D is uncertain. The CDR3 is 16 residues long. V lost 2 bases, J lost 2 bases, and 14 bases lay in between. Germline CDR1 reads MNHEY; CDR2 reads SVGEGT. The CDR3 sequence is CASSYPKKTSTDTQYF. CDR3 nucleotide sequence: TGTGCCAGCAGTTACCCGAAGAAGACCTCCACAGATACGCAGTATTTT.

The chain recombines TRBV5-1 with TRBJ2-3; 8 bases are a match to TRBD1. There are 17 residues in the CDR3. V lost 4 bases to trimming and J lost 1 base; unmatched junction nucleotides: 11. Germline lookup yields CDR1 SGHRS and CDR2 YFSETQ. The CDR3 loop is CASSLEPGGAGTDTQYF. CDR3 DNA sequence: TGCGCCAGCAGCCTGGAACCAGGGGGCGCGGGCACAGATACGCAGTATTTT.

As DNA, the CDR3 is TGCGCCAGCAGCCAAGGTCTAGATGGAGATACGCAGTATTTT. Amino acid sequence: CASSQGLDGDTQYF. This chain connects TRBV4-1 to TRBJ2-3; D remains unclear. From germline, CDR1 is MGHRA and CDR2 YSYEKL. There are 14 residues in the CDR3. V gave up 1 base and J gave up 5 bases, with 10 bases separating them.

The V call is TRBV20-1, the J call TRBJ2-5; D is tentatively TRBD1 or TRBD2 (6 bases each). This CDR3 region has 13 residues. Trimming cost V 8 bases and J 0 bases, with 13 bases left between them. The germline gives CDR1 DFQATT, CDR2 SNEGSKA (reference sequence). The CDR3 sequence: CSTGGLYQETQYF. Written as DNA, the CDR3 is TGCAGTACCGGGGGCCTGTACCAAGAGACCCAGTACTTC.

The chain carries TRBV12-3 or TRBV12-4 and TRBJ1-5; no reliable D call. CDR3 length: 13 residues. Trimming cost V 10 bases and J 0 bases, with 10 bases left between them. The CDR3 sequence: CANTSNSNQPQHF. The CDR3 region has the DNA TGTGCCAACACCTCAAATAGCAATCAGCCCCAGCATTTT.

CDR3 coding DNA: TGCAGTGCTAGTATCAGGGAGTCGACCGGGGAGCTGTTTTTT. Encoded protein: CSASIRESTGELFF. J is TRBJ2-2 and V is TRBV20-1; perhaps D is TRBD1 or TRBD2 (5 bases each). The CDR3 sequence is 14 residues long. Trimming pared 3 bases from V and 5 bases from J, leaving 13 bases between. CDR1 is DFQATT, CDR2 SNEGSKA, per germline (reference sequence).

V gene TRBV6-6 combines with J gene TRBJ1-1; 8 bases are shared with TRBD1. With V trimmed by 5 bases and J by 4 bases, 9 bases remained unmatched. Germline-derived CDR1 and CDR2 are MNHNY and SVGAGI (reference sequence). CDR3 length equals 15 residues. The CDR3 nucleotides read TGTGCCAGCAGTCTCAGACAGGGGAGGTCCACTGAAGCTTTCTTT. Amino acid sequence: CASSLRQGRSTEAFF.

This clonotype was observed a handful of times. The rearrangement uses TRBV20-1 and TRBJ1-3, with D uncertain. This CDR3 is built from 16 residues. V lost 1 base and J lost 0, with 13 bases in between. Germline-derived CDR1 and CDR2 are DFQATT and SNEGSKA (reference sequence). In DNA, the CDR3 is TGCAGTGCTAGAGTTCACAGAGACCTCTCTGGAAACACCATATATTTT. Its translation is CSARVHRDLSGNTIYF.

This rearrangement joins TRBV6-2 or TRBV6-3 to TRBJ1-5; 9 bases are a match to TRBD1. CDR3 length: 15 amino acids. The J segment lost 4 bases and the V segment lost 0 bases, leaving 1 base of the junction unmatched. Looked up from germline, CDR1 is MNHEY and CDR2 is SVGEGT. The CDR3 protein is CASSYSGTGNQPQHF. The CDR3 DNA is TGTGCCAGCAGTTACTCGGGGACAGGGAATCAGCCCCAGCATTTT.

This clonotype appeared many times. The chain carries TRBV3-1 and TRBJ2-3; D tentatively fits TRBD1 or TRBD2 (6 bases each). Germline CDR1 is LGHDT and CDR2 is YNNKEL (reference sequence). The CDR3 spans 16 residues. The V end lost 1 base, the J end lost 3 bases, and 14 bases lay between the germline ends. The CDR3 is CASSQAQGRRTDTQYF. The CDR3 coding sequence is TGTGCCAGCAGCCAAGCTCAGGGGAGGAGGACAGATACGCAGTATTTT.

Points on this clonotype: A read error may account for a junction end that differs from germline. The chain combines TRBV2 with TRBJ1-2, with D perhaps matching TRBD1 (6 bases). The CDR3 is 12 residues long. CDR1 and CDR2 from the germline V gene are SNHLY and FYNNEI. The chain's CDR3 is CASSETGYRYTF. CDR3 sequence (DNA): TGTGCCAGCAGTGAGACAGGCTATCGCTACACCTTC.

This clonotype was observed a handful of times. The chain recombines TRBV12-3 or TRBV12-4 with TRBJ2-1; TRBD2 is a possible D gene (5 bases). V shed 7 bases and J shed 9 bases, with 16 bases lying between them. The CDR3 has 13 amino acids. Here the CDR3 DNA reads TGTGCCAGCAACTTAGGACTTTTGGGTGAGCAGTTCTTC. It translates to CASNLGLLGEQFF.

The chain links TRBV4-2 to TRBJ1-1; a weak D match, TRBD1 (5 bases). The CDR3 consists of 17 residues. Trimming removed 0 bases from V and 1 base from J, with 15 bases in between. Per the germline V gene, CDR1 is LGHNA and CDR2 is YNFKEQ. This CDR3 is CASSQDSGQERNTEAFF. In DNA form, the CDR3 reads TGTGCCAGCAGCCAAGATTCGGGGCAGGAACGGAACACTGAAGCTTTCTTT.

This sequence joins TRBV12-3 or TRBV12-4 and TRBJ1-1, with 8 bases lining up with TRBD1. Unmatched junction bases numbered 9, after V lost 7 bases and J lost 5 bases. The length of the CDR3 is 14 residues. CDR3 loop: CASTWDRRRTEAFF. In DNA form, the CDR3 reads TGTGCCAGCACTTGGGACAGGAGGCGAACTGAAGCTTTCTTT.

The rearrangement uses TRBV12-3 or TRBV12-4 and TRBJ1-5; D remains unclear. V gave up 2 bases and J gave up 0 bases, with 8 bases separating them. This CDR3 has 15 residues. CDR3 protein: CASSLYGNSNQPQHF. The CDR3 DNA reads TGTGCCAGCAGTTTATACGGGAATAGCAATCAGCCCCAGCATTTT.

This clonotype was seen more than once but under ten times. V usage is TRBV6-5 and J usage is TRBJ1-5, with D tentatively TRBD1 (6 bases). This CDR3 spans 13 amino acids. The germline V and J ends were trimmed by 11 bases and 3 bases, with 14 bases remaining between them. Germline V gives CDR1 MNHEY, CDR2 SVGAGI. The CDR3: CAASGGYNQPQHF. As DNA, the CDR3 is TGTGCCGCGTCGGGGGGCTACAATCAGCCCCAGCATTTT.

The chain is built from TRBV30 and TRBJ2-5; TRBD2 aligns across 10 bases. Germline CDR1 is GTSNPN and CDR2 is SVGIG (reference sequence). The CDR3 runs 13 residues. V lost 6 bases, J lost 2 bases, and 3 bases stayed unmatched. CDR3 in amino acids: CACKRGGQETQYF. The CDR3 DNA reads TGTGCCTGTAAGCGGGGGGGTCAAGAGACCCAGTACTTC.

In its sample, this clonotype was seen a few times. As DNA, the CDR3 is TGTGCCAGCTCAAAGGGGGCGCCGGGAGCTTTCTTT. Translated, it gives CASSKGAPGAFF. The rearrangement uses TRBV12-3 or TRBV12-4 and TRBJ1-1; 7 nucleotides align to TRBD1. CDR3 length: 12 amino acids. V lost 8 bases, J lost 10 bases, and 10 bases stayed unmatched.

This clonotype was counted between two and nine times. V and J are TRBV20-1 and TRBJ1-5; D gene uncertain. Germline CDR1 DFQATT, CDR2 SNEGSKA (reference sequence). This CDR3 comprises 13 residues. With 6 bases removed from V and 4 bases from J, the gap between germline ends came to 13 bases. CDR3 bases: TGCAGTGCCATAGTTTCTTCGAATCAGCCCCAGCATTTT. Encoded protein: CSAIVSSNQPQHF.

V and J are TRBV7-9 and TRBJ1-5; TRBD1 might be the D (6 bases). This CDR3 spans 15 amino acids. Germline-derived CDR1 and CDR2 are SEHNR and FQNEAQ (reference sequence). The V gene lost 2 bases and the J gene lost 2 bases, with 10 bases spanning the gap. The CDR3 here is CASSLPGEGNQPQHF. DNA for the CDR3: TGTGCCAGCAGCTTACCAGGGGAGGGCAATCAGCCCCAGCATTTT.

In its sample, this clonotype was seen many times. V usage is TRBV3-1 and J usage is TRBJ2-1; no definite D call. V was trimmed by 0 bases and J by 9 bases, leaving 6 bases between them. There are 12 residues in the CDR3. Germline V gene lookup returns CDR1 LGHDT and CDR2 YNNKEL (reference sequence). The CDR3 DNA sequence: TGTGCCAGCAGCCAAGAGGGTCCTGAGCAGTTCTTC. Its protein product is CASSQEGPEQFF.

Comment on this clonotype: A single base separates this from a much larger clone, so it may be a read error. The chain is built from TRBV7-2 and TRBJ2-5, with 7 bases fitting TRBD1. CDR3 length equals 15 residues. The V gene's germline CDR1 is SGHTA and CDR2 FQGNSA. The V gene end was trimmed by 0 bases and the J gene end by 2 bases; junction bases not matched to a gene: 3. The DNA of the CDR3 is TGTGCCAGCAGCTTAGCCCCGGGACAGCAAGAGACCCAGTACTTC. Translation: CASSLAPGQQETQYF. Complete variable domain (other parts from reference TRBV7-2 and TRBJ2-5): GAGVSQSPSNKVTEKGKDVELRCDPISGHTALYWYRQSLGQGLEFLIYFQGNSAPDKSGLPSDRFSAERTGGSVSTLTIQRTQQEDSAVYLCASSLAPGQQETQYFGPGTRLLVL.

This clonotype was seen repeatedly, ten times or more. The genes are TRBV7-9 and TRBJ1-2; TRBD1 matches at 9 bases. CDR1 and CDR2 from the germline V gene are SEHNR and FQNEAQ (reference sequence). V gave up 4 bases and J gave up 7 bases; unmatched junction bases: 4. The CDR3 has 13 amino acids. CDR3 DNA: TGTGCCAGCAGCTCTGAGACAGGGGGTGGCTACACCTTC. The encoded protein is CASSSETGGGYTF.

The CDR3 loop reads CASSGDLNYGYTF. Written as DNA, the CDR3 is TGTGCCAGCAGCGGGGACCTTAACTATGGCTACACCTTC. This chain uses TRBV12-3 or TRBV12-4 with TRBJ1-2; a weak D match, TRBD1 (5 bases). The CDR3 sequence is 13 residues long. V lost 6 bases, J lost 1 base, and 9 bases lay in between.